One and the same sample provided the 27 T cell receptor beta chains below, sequenced in a study of T cells in Graves' hyperthyroidism and ophthalmopathy. The investigators amplified TCR beta CDR3 regions from RNA transcripts. The study used the HTBI primer set for a first-round RT-PCR of the TCR CDR3. In TCRdb, the multiplex PCR reads were re-called with MiXCR into one record per CDR3 protein. The table shows a few hundred thousand distinct CDR3 sequences, with approximately 44% occurring only once. The sequenced material came from peripheral blood or thyroid tissue (not recorded which). The receptors derive from a woman aged 18-29 years with Graves' hyperthyroidism.

This clonotype was counted at least ten times. This chain connects TRBV10-3 to TRBJ1-2, with D possibly being TRBD1 (6 bases). This CDR3 has 12 residues. V lost 6 bases and J 5 bases, leaving 10 bases between the germline ends. CDR1 and CDR2 from the germline V gene are ENHRY and SYGVKD. The CDR3 nucleotides read TGTGCCATCAGCAGGACAGATTATGGCTACACCTTC. Protein product: CAISRTDYGYTF.

The rearrangement uses TRBV12-3 or TRBV12-4 and TRBJ1-1; D unclear. V lost 2 bases to trimming and J lost 5 bases, with 9 bases between them. The CDR3 sequence is 13 residues long. The CDR3 nucleotides read TGTGCCAGCAGTTTAAGGCTATGGACTGAAGCTTTCTTT. Its translation: CASSLRLWTEAFF.

This clonotype was counted ten times or more. The rearrangement links TRBV5-1 to TRBJ1-1, with 7 bases identical to TRBD1. Germline V gives CDR1 SGHRS, CDR2 YFSETQ. V shed 4 bases and J 4 bases; nucleotides not matched to a gene: 10. The length of the CDR3 is 15 residues. The CDR3 is CASSPRGQAGTEAFF. Here the CDR3 DNA reads TGCGCCAGCAGCCCGCGAGGACAGGCTGGCACTGAAGCTTTCTTT.

This clonotype has a count of ten or more. The genes are TRBV19 and TRBJ1-4; D possibly corresponds to TRBD1 (6 bases). In germline, CDR1 is LNHDA, CDR2 SQIVND (reference sequence). Trimming removed 5 bases from V and 5 bases from J, with 15 bases in between. The CDR3 has 15 amino acids. The CDR3 reads CASSSRGRPNEKLFF. CDR3 nucleotides: TGTGCCAGTAGTTCCAGGGGACGGCCCAATGAAAAACTGTTTTTT.

This sequence joins TRBV12-3 or TRBV12-4 and TRBJ2-6; TRBD2 matches at 10 bases. The CDR3 has 19 amino acids. V lost 5 bases and J lost 0; bases outside the gene matches: 10. The CDR3 sequence is CASSPPGLARSSGANVLTF. Here the CDR3 DNA reads TGTGCCAGCAGTCCTCCGGGACTAGCGAGGAGCTCTGGGGCCAACGTCCTGACTTTC.

The rearrangement links TRBV5-1 to TRBJ1-1; unclear D gene. This CDR3 spans 16 amino acids. CDR1 is SGHRS, CDR2 YFSETQ, per germline. V dropped 8 bases and J dropped 0 bases, with 20 bases sitting between them. The CDR3 reads CARTTSGSGVNTEAFF. For the CDR3, the DNA is TGCGCCAGAACGACTAGCGGGAGTGGGGTGAACACTGAAGCTTTCTTT. The whole variable domain, remainder taken from reference TRBV5-1 and TRBJ1-1, is KAGVTQTPRYLIKTRGQQVTLSCSPISGHRSVSWYQQTPGQGLQFLFEYFSETQRNKGNFPGRFSGRQFSNSRSEMNVSTLELGDSALYLCARTTSGSGVNTEAFFGQGTRLTVV.

This clonotype was detected many times. The chain is built from TRBV6-6 and TRBJ1-5; the D gene is possibly TRBD1 (5 bases). Germline V gene sequence: CDR1 MNHNY, CDR2 SVGAGI (reference sequence). Trimming took 1 base from V and 5 from J, leaving 6 bases between them. This CDR3 has 13 residues. CDR3 coding DNA: TGTGCCAGCAGTTACTTGGGGGATCAGCCCCAGCATTTT. It yields the protein CASSYLGDQPQHF.

In the case of this clonotype: Germline and junction disagree at one end, which may indicate a read error. The chain recombines TRBV29-1 with TRBJ1-1, with a weak D call TRBD1 (6 bases). The CDR3 has 8 residues. Germline V lookup: CDR1 SQVTM, CDR2 ANQGSEA. The CDR3 region has the DNA TGCAGCGTTTACGGGACACTCTTT. As protein: CSVYGTLF.

This clonotype was counted many times. The chain is built from TRBV6-6 and TRBJ1-1; TRBD1 is a possible D gene (5 bases). Trimming cost V 1 base and J 1 base, with 13 bases left between them. CDR3 length: 16 amino acids. Germline V CDR1 and CDR2: MNHNY, SVGAGI (reference sequence). The CDR3 DNA sequence: TGTGCCAGCAGTTACTACAGGAGTGGTAAGAACACTGAAGCTTTCTTT. Protein: CASSYYRSGKNTEAFF.

The table lists this clonotype with a few counts. The chain uses TRBV6-5 and TRBJ1-2; TRBD1 aligns across 8 bases. The germline gives CDR1 MNHEY, CDR2 SVGAGI. Trimming removed 0 bases from V and 4 bases from J; junction bases left unmatched: 7. The CDR3 covers 16 residues. The CDR3 DNA sequence: TGTGCCAGCAGTTACTCTTCACCCGGGACAGGCTATGGCTACACCTTC. It is translated as CASSYSSPGTGYGYTF.

This clonotype appeared many times. V usage is TRBV5-4 and J usage is TRBJ1-2; the D is unclear. The germline V gene encodes CDR1 SGHNT and CDR2 YYREEE (reference sequence). The V end lost 1 base, the J end lost 7 bases, and 5 bases lay between the germline ends. This CDR3 comprises 11 residues. This CDR3 reads CASSLSGGYTF. In DNA, the CDR3 is TGTGCCAGCAGCTTGTCCGGTGGCTACACCTTC.

The V call is TRBV2, the J call TRBJ1-2, with 10 bases that match TRBD1. The CDR3 length is 15 residues. With 10 bases clipped from V and 7 bases from J, the junction kept 15 bases outside the gene matches. CDR1 SNHLY and CDR2 FYNNEI come from the germline V gene. Written as DNA, the CDR3 is TGTGCCACCCAGGGGGGACAGGGGCTCGAGGCTGGCTACACCTTC. Amino acid sequence: CATQGGQGLEAGYTF.

This chain connects TRBV15 to TRBJ2-7; possible D gene TRBD2, 6 bases. V was cut by 0 bases and J by 5 bases, with 14 bases left in between. The CDR3 sequence is 15 residues long. CDR1 and CDR2 (germline): LNHNV, YYDKDF (reference sequence). Written as DNA, the CDR3 is TGTGCCACCAGCAGAGATGTGGCGGGACCGGACGAGCAGTACTTC. This gives the protein CATSRDVAGPDEQYF.

This clonotype was detected ten times or more. The chain links TRBV6-1 to TRBJ1-1; D is possibly TRBD1 (5 bases). Germline CDR1 MNHNS, CDR2 SASEGT. This CDR3 is 14 amino acids long. V lost 8 bases and J lost 3, with 16 bases in between. The chain's CDR3 is CASSWTGGDTEAFF. The CDR3 nucleotides read TGTGCCAGCTCTTGGACCGGGGGAGACACTGAAGCTTTCTTT.

This clonotype was found many times. Germline and junction disagree at one end, which may indicate a read error. The V and J genes are TRBV14 and TRBJ1-6; D call uncertain. CDR1 and CDR2 from the germline V gene are SGHDN and FVKESK. The CDR3 is 14 amino acids. Here the CDR3 reads CTSSHRSVTSPLHF. CDR3 nucleotides: TGTACCAGCAGCCACCGGTCAGTGACCTCACCCCTCCACTTT.

The table lists this clonotype with many counts. The chain is built from TRBV28 and TRBJ1-2; D uncertain. The V end lost 6 bases, the J end lost 7 bases, and 12 bases lay between the germline ends. The CDR3 has 12 residues. The V gene's germline CDR1 is MDHEN and CDR2 SYDVKM. DNA for the CDR3: TGTGCCAGCAGCCCCGTTGGTCGTGGCTACACCTTC. Translation: CASSPVGRGYTF.

This clonotype was counted at least ten times. The chain uses TRBV4-3 and TRBJ2-7; 7 bases match TRBD1. The CDR3 is made up of 15 amino acids. Looked up from germline, CDR1 is LGHNA and CDR2 is YSLEER. The V and J ends lost 0 bases and 3 bases, in that order; junction bases with no gene match: 5. CDR3: CASSQETGSYYEQYF. Here the CDR3 DNA reads TGCGCCAGCAGCCAAGAGACAGGGTCTTACTACGAGCAGTACTTC.

The V gene is TRBV7-2, the J gene TRBJ1-1, with 11 bases aligning to TRBD1. The junction had 17 bases not matched to a gene; V was cut back by 6 bases and J by 2 bases. CDR3 size: 19 residues. Germline assignment: CDR1 SGHTA and CDR2 FQGNSA. In DNA, the CDR3 is TGTGCCAGCAGAGAGGACAGGGGGCGCGATGAGGAGAAAAACACTGAAGCTTTCTTT. Its protein is CASREDRGRDEEKNTEAFF.

J is TRBJ2-2 and V is TRBV2, with 8 positions matching TRBD1. The V and J ends lost 5 bases and 9 bases, in that order; junction bases with no gene match: 2. CDR3 size: 12 residues. Germline lookup yields CDR1 SNHLY and CDR2 FYNNEI. CDR3 sequence reads: CASSRTGWELFF. The DNA of the CDR3 is TGTGCCAGCAGTCGGACAGGGTGGGAGCTGTTTTTT.

This clonotype was found many times. The chain employs TRBV7-2 and TRBJ1-2; tentative D call: TRBD1 (6 bases). The CDR3 length is 13 residues. From germline, CDR1 is SGHTA and CDR2 FQGNSA. The germline V and J ends were trimmed by 1 base and 4 bases, with 7 bases remaining between them. The CDR3 DNA is TGTGCCAGCAGCTTAGAACAGGGCTATGGCTACACCTTC. As protein: CASSLEQGYGYTF.

This clonotype was seen a handful of times. This chain links TRBV18 with TRBJ1-1; D is unclear. Germline CDR1 is KGHSH and CDR2 is LQKENI. This CDR3 region has 16 residues. Trimming pared 2 bases from V and 0 bases from J, leaving 13 bases between. The CDR3 here is CASSPRFQSLNTEAFF. The CDR3 DNA reads as TGTGCCAGCTCACCAAGGTTCCAGAGCCTGAACACTGAAGCTTTCTTT. The variable domain in full, completed from reference TRBV18 and TRBJ1-1, reads NAGVMQNPRHLVRRRGQEARLRCSPMKGHSHVYWYRQLPEEGLKFMVYLQKENIIDESGMPKERFSAEFPKEGPSILRIQQVVRGDSAAYFCASSPRFQSLNTEAFFGQGTRLTVV.

As regards this clonotype: Possible read error: a much larger clone is one base away. J is TRBJ1-2 and V is TRBV2, with a possible D match to TRBD1 (6 bases). From germline, CDR1 is SNHLY and CDR2 FYNNEI. The length of the CDR3 is 11 residues. The ends were cut back, 6 bases at V and 4 bases at J, with 6 bases in the middle. CDR3 protein: CASSRGYGYTF. The CDR3 bases are TGTGCCAGCAGCAGGGGCTATGGCTACACCTTC. The complete variable domain, with remaining parts taken from reference TRBV2 and TRBJ1-2, reads EPEVTQTPSHQVTQMGQEVILRCVPISNHLYFYWYRQILGQKVEFLVSFYNNEISEKSEIFDDQFSVERPDGSNFTLKIRSTKLEDSAMYFCASSRGYGYTFGSGTRLTVV.

The genes are TRBV6-2 or TRBV6-3 and TRBJ1-5; D gene unclear. The CDR3 spans 15 residues. The germline V gene encodes CDR1 MNHEY and CDR2 SVGEGT. V shed 5 bases and J shed 11 bases, with 22 bases lying between them. The CDR3 protein is CASSDLAGGQETQHF. The CDR3 bases are TGTGCCAGCAGTGATTTAGCGGGAGGCCAAGAGACCCAGCATTTT.

This clonotype was observed at least ten times. The CDR3 DNA follows: TGTGCCAGCAGCCTCAAGGGGAGCGGCGAAAAACTGTTTTTT. It encodes CASSLKGSGEKLFF. The V call is TRBV7-2, the J call TRBJ1-4; D possibly corresponds to TRBD1 (5 bases). Germline CDR1 reads SGHTA; CDR2 reads FQGNSA. Trimming shortened V by 5 bases and J by 8 bases, and 15 bases separated the two germline ends. The CDR3 is 14 amino acids.

This clonotype was seen repeatedly, ten times or more. The chain couples TRBV9 to TRBJ1-1, with D uncertain. The length of the CDR3 is 13 residues. Germline CDR1 SGDLS, CDR2 YYNGEE. V dropped 0 bases and J dropped 2 bases, with 5 bases sitting between them. The CDR3 sequence is CASSVGDNTEAFF. The CDR3 coding sequence is TGTGCCAGCAGCGTAGGAGATAACACTGAAGCTTTCTTT.

CDR3 protein: CASGGTRDTAAEQYF. In nucleotides, the CDR3 is TGTGCCAGCGGAGGAACTCGGGACACCGCCGCCGAGCAGTACTTC. The V gene is TRBV2, the J gene TRBJ2-7, with D perhaps matching TRBD1 (6 bases). The CDR3 length is 15 residues. Trimming left V 8 bases short and J 6 bases short, with 23 bases between. CDR1 and CDR2 (germline): SNHLY, FYNNEI.

This clonotype was recorded many times. The chain carries TRBV29-1 and TRBJ2-7; 7 bases match TRBD1. The CDR3 spans 12 residues. J gave up 7 bases and V 5 bases, and 8 bases lay outside the gene matches. Germline CDR1 reads SQVTM; CDR2 reads ANQGSEA. The CDR3 spells CSVRAGGNEQYF. The CDR3 DNA reads TGCAGCGTTAGGGCAGGGGGTAATGAGCAGTACTTC.